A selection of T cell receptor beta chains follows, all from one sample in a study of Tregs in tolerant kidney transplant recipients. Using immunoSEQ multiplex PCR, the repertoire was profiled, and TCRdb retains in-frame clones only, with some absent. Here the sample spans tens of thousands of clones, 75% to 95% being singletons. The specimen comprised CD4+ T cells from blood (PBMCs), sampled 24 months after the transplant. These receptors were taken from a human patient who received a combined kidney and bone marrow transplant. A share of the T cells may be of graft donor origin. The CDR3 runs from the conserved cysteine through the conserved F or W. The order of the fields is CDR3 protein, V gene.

CDR3: CASSLAGTSGSGEQFF
V: TRBV7-8

CDR3: CASRAQGQETQYF
V: TRBV6-1

CDR3: CASSLTSLGSYEQYF
V: TRBV7-3

CDR3: CASNPGRSTDTQYF
V: TRBV6-1

CDR3: CASRPRLAGGLNSYNEQFF
V: TRBV7-9

CDR3: CASSLSSSVAIYEQYF
V: TRBV18

CDR3: CASSYGTGGLEAFF
V: TRBV6-5

CDR3: CASIETGADTQYF
V: TRBV6-5

CDR3: CASRPSGTPRYEQYF
V: TRBV5-6

CDR3: CASSKQSIPSTNEKLFF
V: TRBV9

CDR3: CASSAGTVPAQYF
V: TRBV6-6

CDR3: CASSSLQGSSYEQYF
V: TRBV5-1

CDR3: CASSEQGQLQPQHF
V: TRBV2

CDR3: CASSLTGQNTGELFF
V: TRBV7-3

CDR3: CASGQGASYNEQFF
V: TRBV2